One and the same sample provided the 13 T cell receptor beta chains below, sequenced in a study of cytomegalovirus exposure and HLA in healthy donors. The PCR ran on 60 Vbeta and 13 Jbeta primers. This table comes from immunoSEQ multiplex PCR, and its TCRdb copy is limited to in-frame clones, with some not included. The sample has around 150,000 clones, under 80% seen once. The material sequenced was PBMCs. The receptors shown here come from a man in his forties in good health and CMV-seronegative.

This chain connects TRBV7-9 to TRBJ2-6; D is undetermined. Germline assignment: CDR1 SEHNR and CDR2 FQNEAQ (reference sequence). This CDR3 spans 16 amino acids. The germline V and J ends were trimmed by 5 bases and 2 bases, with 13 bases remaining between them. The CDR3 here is CASSPDLAAGANVLTF. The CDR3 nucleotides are TGTGCCAGCAGCCCTGATCTGGCAGCTGGGGCCAACGTCCTGACTTTC.

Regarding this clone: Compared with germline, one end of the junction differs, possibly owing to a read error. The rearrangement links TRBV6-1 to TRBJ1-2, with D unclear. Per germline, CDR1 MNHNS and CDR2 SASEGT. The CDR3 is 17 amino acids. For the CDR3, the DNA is TGTGCCAGCAGTAAAGCCGACCGACTGGGAGCTAACTATGGCTACACCTTC. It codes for CASSKADRLGANYGYTF.

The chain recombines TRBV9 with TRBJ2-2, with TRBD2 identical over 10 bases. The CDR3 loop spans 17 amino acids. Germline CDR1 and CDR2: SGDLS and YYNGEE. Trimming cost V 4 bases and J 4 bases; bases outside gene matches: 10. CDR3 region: CASSTPSGGAVTGELFF. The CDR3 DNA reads TGTGCCAGCAGCACTCCAAGCGGGGGGGCTGTCACCGGGGAGCTGTTTTTT. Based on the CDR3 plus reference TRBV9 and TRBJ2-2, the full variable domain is DSGVTQTPKHLITATGQRVTLRCSPRSGDLSVYWYQQSLDQGLQFLIQYYNGEERAKGNILERFSAQQFPDLHSELNLSSLELGDSALYFCASSTPSGGAVTGELFFGEGSRLTVL.

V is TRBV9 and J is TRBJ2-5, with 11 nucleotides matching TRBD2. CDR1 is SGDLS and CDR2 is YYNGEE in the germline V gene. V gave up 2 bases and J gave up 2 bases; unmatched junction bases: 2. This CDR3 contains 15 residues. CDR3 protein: CASSVSGGDQETQYF. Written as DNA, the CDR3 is TGTGCCAGCAGCGTTAGCGGGGGGGATCAAGAGACCCAGTACTTC.

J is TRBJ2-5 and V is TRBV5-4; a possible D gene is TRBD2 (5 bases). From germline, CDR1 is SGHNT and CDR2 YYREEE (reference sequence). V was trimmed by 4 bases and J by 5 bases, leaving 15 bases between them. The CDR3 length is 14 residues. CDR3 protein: CASSRTDVRETQYF. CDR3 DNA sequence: TGTGCCAGCAGCCGGACTGATGTTCGTGAGACCCAGTACTTC.

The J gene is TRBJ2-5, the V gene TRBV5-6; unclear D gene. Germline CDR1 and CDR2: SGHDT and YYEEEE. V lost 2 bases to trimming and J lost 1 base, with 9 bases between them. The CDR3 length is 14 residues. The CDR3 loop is CASSFKTTQETQYF. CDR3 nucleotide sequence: TGTGCCAGCAGCTTTAAAACAACCCAAGAGACCCAGTACTTC.

The CDR3 reads CASSLALAEDTQYF. CDR3 DNA sequence: TGCGCCAGCAGCTTGGCACTAGCCGAAGATACGCAGTATTTT. This rearrangement joins TRBV5-1 to TRBJ2-3; tentatively, D is TRBD2 (6 bases). The CDR3 length is 14 residues. CDR1 is SGHRS and CDR2 is YFSETQ in the germline V gene. Between the trimmed V and J ends, which lost 0 bases and 5 bases, there was a span of 10 bases.

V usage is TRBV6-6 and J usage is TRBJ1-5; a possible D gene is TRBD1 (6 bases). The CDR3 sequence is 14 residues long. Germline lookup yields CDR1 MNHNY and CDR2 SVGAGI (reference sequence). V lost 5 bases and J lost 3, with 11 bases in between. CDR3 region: CASSRQDANQPQHF. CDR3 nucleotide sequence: TGTGCCAGCAGTCGACAGGACGCCAATCAGCCCCAGCATTTT.

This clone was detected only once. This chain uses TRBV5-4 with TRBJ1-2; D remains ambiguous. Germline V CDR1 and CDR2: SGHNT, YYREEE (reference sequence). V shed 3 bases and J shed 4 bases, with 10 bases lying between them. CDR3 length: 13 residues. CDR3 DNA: TGTGCCAGCAGCTCTCGGCAGGCCTATGGCTACACCTTC. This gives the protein CASSSRQAYGYTF.

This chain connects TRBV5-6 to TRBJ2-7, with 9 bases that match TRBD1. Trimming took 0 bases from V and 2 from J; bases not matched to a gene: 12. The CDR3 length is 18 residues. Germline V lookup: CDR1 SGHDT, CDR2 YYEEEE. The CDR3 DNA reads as TGTGCCAGCAGCTTGGTTATAAGGCGGGACAGGGAAGCCTACGAGCAGTACTTC. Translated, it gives CASSLVIRRDREAYEQYF. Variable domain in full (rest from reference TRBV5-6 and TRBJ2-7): DAGVTQSPTHLIKTRGQQVTLRCSPKSGHDTVSWYQQALGQGPQFIFQYYEEEERQRGNFPDRFSGHQFPNYSSELNVNALLLGDSALYLCASSLVIRRDREAYEQYFGPGTRLTVT.

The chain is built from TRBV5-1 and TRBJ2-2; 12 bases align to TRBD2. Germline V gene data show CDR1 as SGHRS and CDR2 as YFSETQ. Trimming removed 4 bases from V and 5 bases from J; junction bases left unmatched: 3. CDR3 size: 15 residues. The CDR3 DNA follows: TGCGCCAGCAGCCGAACTAGCGGGGGGACCGGGGAGCTGTTTTTT. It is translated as CASSRTSGGTGELFF.

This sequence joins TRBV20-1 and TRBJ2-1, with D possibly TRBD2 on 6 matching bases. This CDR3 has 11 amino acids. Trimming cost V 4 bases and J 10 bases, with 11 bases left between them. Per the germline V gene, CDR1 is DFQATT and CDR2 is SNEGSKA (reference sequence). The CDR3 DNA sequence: TGCAGTGCTATGGGTCGGGGGGAGCAGTTCTTC. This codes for CSAMGRGEQFF.

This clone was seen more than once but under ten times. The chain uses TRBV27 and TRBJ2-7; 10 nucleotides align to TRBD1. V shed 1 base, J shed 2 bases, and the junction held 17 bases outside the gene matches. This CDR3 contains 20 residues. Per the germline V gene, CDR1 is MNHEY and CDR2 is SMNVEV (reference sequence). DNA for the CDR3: TGTGCCAGCAGTTTATACGCCCCGGGACAGGGGTTTATACTGACCTACGAGCAGTACTTC. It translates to CASSLYAPGQGFILTYEQYF.